The 25 T cell receptor beta chains listed next were all sequenced from one sample in a study of CD8 T cells in ankylosing spondylitis. No antigen has been assigned to these receptors. Study-wide findings and caveats: In ankylosing spondylitis blood, a motif of seven or eight highly homologous TCR beta variants appeared characteristic.

Each CDR3 protein is one row after TCRdb ran MiXCR on the 5' RACE reads. This table has about 500,000 distinct CDR3 sequences, about 13% appearing once. Source material: blood, either unsorted or a sorted T cell fraction (not recorded which). These receptors came from a male donor with ankylosing spondylitis.

This clonotype was counted at least ten times. The genes are TRBV7-2 and TRBJ2-1; tentatively, D is TRBD2 (5 bases). Trimming left V 2 bases short and J 5 bases short, with 13 bases between. This CDR3 is 15 amino acids long. Germline V gene sequence: CDR1 SGHTA, CDR2 FQGNSA. The CDR3 loop is CASSLLSGSDNEQFF. The CDR3 DNA reads TGTGCCAGCAGCTTATTAAGCGGATCAGACAATGAGCAGTTCTTC.

This clonotype was detected only a few times. The chain couples TRBV6-1 to TRBJ2-7; D is possibly TRBD1 or TRBD2 (5 bases each). Germline V gene sequence: CDR1 MNHNS, CDR2 SASEGT. There are 15 residues in the CDR3. With 1 base removed from V and 2 bases from J, the gap between germline ends came to 12 bases. The CDR3 spells CASSEVAGSPYEQYV. The CDR3 DNA follows: TGTGCCAGCAGTGAAGTGGCAGGGAGCCCCTACGAGCAGTACGTC.

This clonotype was detected a few times. This chain connects TRBV20-1 to TRBJ2-1; 12 positions match TRBD2. This CDR3 comprises 16 residues. Germline V gene lookup returns CDR1 DFQATT and CDR2 SNEGSKA (reference sequence). CDR3 region: CGTPLAGGPGRHEQFF. The CDR3 DNA sequence: TGCGGAACGCCTCTAGCGGGAGGGCCAGGTCGGCATGAGCAGTTCTTC.

This clonotype was seen a few times. V is TRBV24-1 and J is TRBJ2-1; 9 bases match TRBD1. Looked up from germline, CDR1 is KGHDR and CDR2 is SFDVKD. There are 15 residues in the CDR3. With 3 bases clipped from V and 6 bases from J, the junction kept 5 bases outside the gene matches. CDR3 in amino acids: CATSDPGTGINEQFF. The DNA for the CDR3 is TGTGCCACCAGTGATCCTGGGACAGGGATCAATGAGCAGTTCTTC.

The chain joins TRBV24-1 to TRBJ2-1; D is undetermined. Per the germline V gene, CDR1 is KGHDR and CDR2 is SFDVKD. The CDR3 is 13 residues long. Trimming removed 3 bases from V and 10 bases from J, with 12 bases in between. The CDR3 DNA is TGTGCCACCAGTGATCCCGCGACTGGAGAGCAGTTCTTC. The encoded protein is CATSDPATGEQFF.

This clonotype was observed a few times. This sequence joins TRBV20-1 and TRBJ2-1, with 9 nucleotides matching TRBD2. V was clipped by 5 bases and J by 8 bases; unmatched bases: 16. Germline V gives CDR1 DFQATT, CDR2 SNEGSKA (reference sequence). The CDR3 contains 16 residues. CDR3 protein: CSAPQTGGRVSYEQFF. Here the CDR3 DNA reads TGCAGTGCTCCCCAAACGGGCGGGAGGGTGTCCTATGAGCAGTTCTTC.

In this sample, this clonotype turned up a few times. The chain couples TRBV20-1 to TRBJ2-3; 9 bases map to TRBD2. Germline V gene lookup returns CDR1 DFQATT and CDR2 SNEGSKA (reference sequence). This CDR3 spans 13 amino acids. J gave up 3 bases and V 5 bases, and 3 bases lay outside the gene matches. The CDR3 DNA is TGCAGTGCTGTAGCGGGAGTAACAGATACGCAGTATTTT. Encoded protein: CSAVAGVTDTQYF.

The V and J genes are TRBV3-1 and TRBJ2-1, with a tentative D call TRBD2 (6 bases). Germline loops: CDR1 LGHDT, CDR2 YNNKEL (reference sequence). This CDR3 has 18 amino acids. Deletions cut 1 base from V and 1 base from J, with 17 bases between. The CDR3 loop is CASSQAPKAGTSYNEQFF. The CDR3, as DNA: TGTGCCAGCAGCCAAGCCCCTAAGGCGGGAACGTCCTACAATGAGCAGTTCTTC.

This clonotype showed up just a few times. This chain links TRBV10-3 with TRBJ2-1; D not resolved. Trimming took 3 bases from V and 9 from J, leaving 12 bases between them. CDR3 length: 13 amino acids. Per the germline V gene, CDR1 is ENHRY and CDR2 is SYGVKD. CDR3 nucleotides: TGTGCCATCAGTGACTCGACTGGGGTTGAGCAGTTCTTC. This translates into CAISDSTGVEQFF.

In this sample, this clonotype turned up many times. The gene calls are TRBV28 and TRBJ2-3; tentative D call: TRBD1 (5 bases). The germline gives CDR1 MDHEN, CDR2 SYDVKM. Trimming pared 3 bases from V and 4 bases from J, leaving 11 bases between. The CDR3 sequence is 14 residues long. CDR3 DNA: TGTGCCAGCAGTTTCTCCAGGGTTGCAGATACGCAGTATTTT. It yields the protein CASSFSRVADTQYF.

This chain joins TRBV7-9 and TRBJ2-1, with 13 bases matching TRBD2. There are 16 residues in the CDR3. Losses at the gene ends were 2 bases for V and 7 bases for J; bases not matched to a gene: 5. CDR1 is SEHNR, CDR2 FQNEAQ, per germline (reference sequence). The CDR3, as DNA: TGTGCCAGCAGCTTAAGGGGACTAGCGGGATGGAATGAGCAGTTCTTC. Translation gives CASSLRGLAGWNEQFF.

In this sample, this clonotype turned up many times. V usage is TRBV7-9 and J usage is TRBJ1-2; a possible D gene is TRBD1 (5 bases). Trimming removed 4 bases at V and 8 bases at J, with 17 bases between. Germline CDR1 SEHNR, CDR2 FQNEAQ (reference sequence). This CDR3 has 14 residues. For the CDR3, the DNA is TGTGCCAGCAGCTACCGGGACCGACCGGGGGGCTACACCTTC. It encodes CASSYRDRPGGYTF.

This clonotype was counted only a few times. This CDR3 reads CASSYGALAGNYNEQFF. The CDR3 DNA sequence: TGTGCCAGCAGTTACGGCGCCCTAGCGGGGAACTACAATGAGCAGTTCTTC. The V gene is TRBV7-9, the J gene TRBJ2-1; 9 bases agree with TRBD2. This CDR3 is built from 17 residues. V shed 6 bases and J 3 bases; nucleotides not matched to a gene: 12. Per the germline V gene, CDR1 is SEHNR and CDR2 is FQNEAQ (reference sequence).

This rearrangement joins TRBV12-3 or TRBV12-4 to TRBJ2-3, with D possibly TRBD2 on 6 matching bases. The CDR3 is made up of 15 amino acids. The V and J ends lost 4 bases and 5 bases respectively, with 16 bases between them. The CDR3 sequence: CASSYSGSGRDTQYF. DNA for the CDR3: TGTGCCAGCAGTTATAGCGGTTCAGGAAGAGATACGCAGTATTTT.

The chain links TRBV7-2 to TRBJ2-5; D perhaps matches TRBD2 (5 bases). V lost 5 bases and J 5 bases, leaving 12 bases between the germline ends. CDR1 SGHTA and CDR2 FQGNSA come from the germline V gene. The CDR3 is 13 residues long. The CDR3 DNA reads as TGTGCCAGCAGCACAACTAGGTTGGAGACCCAGTACTTC. Amino acids: CASSTTRLETQYF. Drawing the rest from reference TRBV7-2 and TRBJ2-5, the complete variable domain is GAGVSQSPSNKVTEKGKDVELRCDPISGHTALYWYRQSLGQGLEFLIYFQGNSAPDKSGLPSDRFSAERTGGSVSTLTIQRTQQEDSAVYLCASSTTRLETQYFGPGTRLLVL.

There are a few counts of this clonotype. This chain links TRBV20-1 with TRBJ2-1; TRBD2 is a possible D gene (6 bases). The CDR3 consists of 14 residues. From germline, CDR1 is DFQATT and CDR2 SNEGSKA (reference sequence). Trimming stripped 2 bases from V and 3 bases from J, with 11 bases between. The CDR3 region is CSARSRDGYNEQFF. Written as DNA, the CDR3 is TGCAGTGCTAGATCGCGGGACGGCTACAATGAGCAGTTCTTC.

The chain carries TRBV7-2 and TRBJ2-1; 7 positions match TRBD2. Germline V gene lookup returns CDR1 SGHTA and CDR2 FQGNSA. CDR3 length: 13 amino acids. V trimming: 7 bases; J trimming: 8 bases; junction bases outside the gene matches: 8. The CDR3 sequence: CASNLLASYEQFF. The CDR3 bases are TGTGCCAGCAACCTACTAGCGAGCTATGAGCAGTTCTTC.

This clonotype was picked up many times. The V and J genes are TRBV5-1 and TRBJ1-3; TRBD1 might be the D (5 bases). Germline V gene lookup returns CDR1 SGHRS and CDR2 YFSETQ. Trimming shortened V by 4 bases and J by 4 bases, and 12 bases separated the two germline ends. The CDR3 runs 14 residues. This chain's CDR3 is CASSTGTEGNTIYF. In DNA, the CDR3 is TGCGCCAGCAGCACTGGGACGGAAGGAAACACCATATATTTT.

This clonotype was recorded at least ten times. The DNA for the CDR3 is TGTGCCAGCAGTTTAACGGGGGCTGGCGAGCAGTACGTC. Translated, it gives CASSLTGAGEQYV. This chain uses TRBV12-3 or TRBV12-4 with TRBJ2-7, with D perhaps given as TRBD1 or TRBD2 (6 bases each). CDR3 length: 13 amino acids. Trimming stripped 2 bases from V and 6 bases from J, with 11 bases between.

In its sample, this clonotype was seen a few times. The CDR3 region is CASSRDLHNEQFF. As DNA, the CDR3 is TGTGCCAGCAGCCGGGACTTACACAATGAGCAGTTCTTC. V is TRBV7-6 and J is TRBJ2-1; TRBD2 might be the D (6 bases). The CDR3 runs 13 residues. The germline gives CDR1 SGHVS, CDR2 FNYEAQ. Trimming pared 5 bases from V and 5 bases from J, leaving 10 bases between.

In this sample, this clonotype turned up many times. V is TRBV5-1 and J is TRBJ1-1, with TRBD1 matching over 9 bases. There are 13 residues in the CDR3. V lost 5 bases to trimming and J lost 3 bases; unmatched junction nucleotides: 2. CDR1 SGHRS and CDR2 YFSETQ come from the germline V gene. CDR3 sequence reads: CASSRTGDTEAFF. For the CDR3, the DNA is TGCGCCAGCAGTAGGACAGGGGACACTGAAGCTTTCTTT.

The CDR3 nucleotides read TGTGCCAGCCGCCACTGTGGGGACAGAGTCTACGAGCAGTACTTC. Translated: CASRHCGDRVYEQYF. J is TRBJ2-7 and V is TRBV21-1; TRBD1, as called in the table, went unchecked against the DNA. TRBV21-1 represents a pseudogene. This CDR3 has 15 amino acids.

This clonotype was found a few times. The genes are TRBV18 and TRBJ2-3, with D hard to call. The CDR3 runs 13 residues. Germline V gene data show CDR1 as KGHSH and CDR2 as LQKENI. The germline V and J ends were trimmed by 8 bases and 2 bases, with 11 bases remaining between them. The CDR3 is CASLSANTDTQYF. DNA for the CDR3: TGTGCCAGCCTCAGCGCGAACACAGATACGCAGTATTTT. Using reference TRBV18 and TRBJ2-3 for the parts outside the CDR3, the full variable domain is NAGVMQNPRHLVRRRGQEARLRCSPMKGHSHVYWYRQLPEEGLKFMVYLQKENIIDESGMPKERFSAEFPKEGPSILRIQQVVRGDSAAYFCASLSANTDTQYFGPGTRLTVL.

This clonotype showed up many times. The rearrangement links TRBV3-1 to TRBJ1-1; 9 bases agree with TRBD1. V shed 4 bases and J 4 bases; nucleotides not matched to a gene: 10. The CDR3 length is 16 residues. Germline assignment: CDR1 LGHDT and CDR2 YNNKEL (reference sequence). The chain's CDR3 is CASSRTGGPTGTEAFF. The CDR3 DNA is TGTGCCAGCAGCCGCACAGGGGGCCCAACGGGCACTGAAGCTTTCTTT.

The sample holds many counts of this clonotype. CDR3 coding DNA: TGTGCCATCAGTGAGTCTATGGGACAGAGTAAAGAGACCCAGTACTTC. Protein product: CAISESMGQSKETQYF. The chain uses TRBV10-3 and TRBJ2-5, with 7 positions matching TRBD1. Germline assignment: CDR1 ENHRY and CDR2 SYGVKD. This CDR3 spans 16 amino acids. J gave up 3 bases and V 0 bases, and 7 bases lay outside the gene matches.